A selection of T cell receptor beta chains follows, all from one sample in a study of radiotherapy plus CTLA-4 blockade in lung cancer. TCRdb keeps only in-frame clones here, not all; method: immunoSEQ multiplex PCR. The sample lists over 100,000 clones, 75% to 90% occurring once. This specimen was peripheral blood, taken from a patient treated with radiotherapy plus ipilimumab. The receptors stem from a human donor with non-small cell lung cancer that progressed on radiotherapy plus ipilimumab. Each CDR3 is given with its conserved first and last residue. D genes are given only for firm matches. Some rows have no size entry. The others give once, few or many, or a class for an expanded clone.

d_call: .; clone_size: .; j_call: TRBJ1-4; v_call: TRBV30; cdr3_aa: CAWSVLGRPSGEKLFF; cdr3_nt: TGTGCCTGGAGTGTACTGGGGAGGCCCAGTGGGGAAAAACTGTTTTTT
d_call: TRBD1; clone_size: once; j_call: TRBJ1-4; v_call: TRBV19; cdr3_aa: CASTNGQGTNEKLFF; cdr3_nt: TGTGCCAGTACCAATGGACAGGGGACAAATGAAAAACTGTTTTTT
d_call: .; clone_size: .; j_call: TRBJ2-5; v_call: TRBV2; cdr3_aa: CASEYQETQYF; cdr3_nt: TGTGCCAGCGAGTACCAAGAGACCCAGTACTTC
d_call: .; clone_size: .; j_call: TRBJ2-1; v_call: TRBV7-8; cdr3_aa: CASSSLIANSYNEQFF; cdr3_nt: TGTGCCAGCAGCTCATTAATCGCAAACTCCTACAATGAGCAGTTCTTC
d_call: .; clone_size: .; j_call: TRBJ1-2; v_call: TRBV30; cdr3_aa: CAGRRGDFNYGYTF; cdr3_nt: TGTGCCGGACGGAGAGGGGATTTTAACTATGGCTACACCTTC
d_call: .; clone_size: .; j_call: TRBJ2-7; v_call: TRBV30; cdr3_aa: CAWSVARLSDEQYF; cdr3_nt: TGTGCCTGGAGTGTAGCGAGGCTTTCCGACGAGCAGTACTTC
d_call: TRBD2; clone_size: .; j_call: TRBJ2-5; v_call: TRBV9; cdr3_aa: CASSVSGLAQETQYF; cdr3_nt: TGTGCCAGCAGCGTATCGGGACTAGCACAAGAGACCCAGTACTTC
d_call: .; clone_size: .; j_call: TRBJ2-3; v_call: TRBV7-2; cdr3_aa: CASIQPPPVDTQYF; cdr3_nt: TGTGCCAGCATACAACCCCCTCCGGTGGATACGCAGTATTTT
d_call: .; clone_size: .; j_call: TRBJ2-7; v_call: TRBV4-1; cdr3_aa: CASSQDWGTGYEQYF; cdr3_nt: TGCGCCAGCAGCCAAGATTGGGGGACCGGTTACGAGCAGTACTTC
d_call: TRBD2; clone_size: .; j_call: TRBJ2-1; v_call: TRBV6-5; cdr3_aa: CASSIAGGSGNEQFF; cdr3_nt: TGTGCCAGCAGTATAGCGGGAGGGTCCGGCAATGAGCAGTTCTTC
d_call: .; clone_size: .; j_call: TRBJ1-2; v_call: TRBV27; cdr3_aa: CASRGTGTNNYGYTF; cdr3_nt: TGTGCCAGCAGGGGGACCGGGACAAATAACTATGGCTACACCTTC
d_call: TRBD1; clone_size: .; j_call: TRBJ2-2; v_call: TRBV6-1; cdr3_aa: CASRGQGSLGGELFF; cdr3_nt: TGTGCCAGCAGGGGACAGGGGTCCTTGGGAGGGGAGCTGTTTTTT
d_call: .; clone_size: .; j_call: TRBJ2-1; v_call: TRBV11-3; cdr3_aa: CASSLEVYEQFF; cdr3_nt: TGTGCCAGCAGCTTAGAAGTCTATGAGCAGTTCTTC
d_call: .; clone_size: .; j_call: TRBJ2-3; v_call: TRBV27; cdr3_aa: CASSSKRDTDTQYF; cdr3_nt: TGTGCCAGCAGTTCTAAGAGGGACACAGATACGCAGTATTTT